The clone carrying this T cell receptor (beta chain) was found many times. TCR beta CDR3 regions were amplified from RNA. HTBI primers drove first-round RT-PCR of the TCR CDR3. TCRdb itself ran the multiplex PCR reads through MiXCR, one entry per CDR3 protein. This sample has about 600,000 distinct CDR3 sequences; about a sixth occur once, and the top ten carry roughly 3.3%. This record comes from a study of T cells in Graves' hyperthyroidism and ophthalmopathy. The sequencing sample was made of blood. The source is a woman aged 40 to 50 with Graves' ophthalmopathy.

CDR3 in amino acids: CASSNRQGSTDTQYF. The CDR3 DNA sequence: TGTGCCAGCAGCAACCGACAGGGTAGCACAGATACGCAGTATTTT. The chain links TRBV11-2 to TRBJ2-3; 7 bases match TRBD1. The CDR3 covers 15 residues. Germline CDR1 is SGHAT and CDR2 is FQNNGV. Trimming at V came to 5 bases and at J to 0 bases, leaving 5 bases not matched to a gene.